These T cell receptor beta chains were read from a single sample in a study of cytomegalovirus exposure and HLA in healthy donors. Measured with immunoSEQ multiplex PCR; TCRdb has only the in-frame clones, and not every one. The top ten hold 3% of the sample, which has tens of thousands of clones, roughly two thirds seen once. The sequenced sample consisted of PBMCs. The receptor set was obtained from a woman aged 50 to 65 in good health and CMV-seronegative. Each CDR3 is given with its conserved first and last residue. Fields, in order: J gene, clone size, D gene, CDR3 length, V gene, CDR3 DNA, CDR3 protein. The D gene is left open where the match is weak. Where a row states a size, it is once, few, many or the class of an expanded clone; other rows omit it.

j_call: TRBJ2-5
clone_size: NA
d_call: NA
cdr3_length: 13
v_call: TRBV6-1
cdr3_nt: TGTGCCAGCAGAAGACAGTCTCAAGAGACCCAGTACTTC
cdr3_aa: CASRRQSQETQYF

j_call: TRBJ2-5
clone_size: NA
d_call: TRBD1
cdr3_length: 14
v_call: TRBV30
cdr3_nt: TGTGCCTGGAGCGAGACAGGGGGCGCAAAGACCCAGTACTTC
cdr3_aa: CAWSETGGAKTQYF

j_call: TRBJ1-1
clone_size: NA
d_call: NA
cdr3_length: 15
v_call: TRBV18
cdr3_nt: TGTGCCAGCTCCTTGGGGCACCTCGAAAACACTGAAGCTTTCTTT
cdr3_aa: CASSLGHLENTEAFF

j_call: TRBJ1-1
clone_size: NA
d_call: NA
cdr3_length: 15
v_call: TRBV9
cdr3_nt: TGTGCCAGCAGCGCCGGGGGGTATCTGAACACTGAAGCTTTCTTT
cdr3_aa: CASSAGGYLNTEAFF

j_call: TRBJ2-7
clone_size: NA
d_call: NA
cdr3_length: 15
v_call: TRBV15
cdr3_nt: TGTGCCACCAGCCGCAACGGGGAAGCGTCGAGTGAGCAGTACTTC
cdr3_aa: CATSRNGEASSEQYF

j_call: TRBJ1-1
clone_size: once
d_call: NA
cdr3_length: 14
v_call: TRBV28
cdr3_nt: TGTGCCAGCAGCTTCCCGGCCCCGGGCACTGAAGCTTTCTTT
cdr3_aa: CASSFPAPGTEAFF

j_call: TRBJ2-1
clone_size: NA
d_call: TRBD2
cdr3_length: 16
v_call: TRBV5-1
cdr3_nt: TGCGCCAGCAGCGTCCAACTAGCGGGAGGTCGGGCGGAGCAGTTCTTC
cdr3_aa: CASSVQLAGGRAEQFF

j_call: TRBJ1-2
clone_size: NA
d_call: NA
cdr3_length: 11
v_call: TRBV6-5
cdr3_nt: TGTGCCAGCATGGGGGGAAGTGGCTACACCTTC
cdr3_aa: CASMGGSGYTF

j_call: TRBJ2-2
clone_size: NA
d_call: TRBD2
cdr3_length: 15
v_call: TRBV29-1
cdr3_nt: TGCAGCGTTTCCGGGACTAGCGGATACACCGGGGAGCTGTTTTTT
cdr3_aa: CSVSGTSGYTGELFF

j_call: TRBJ1-2
clone_size: once
d_call: TRBD1
cdr3_length: 17
v_call: TRBV18
cdr3_nt: TGTGCCAGCTCACCAATGGGGACAGGAGTTTTGCGCTATGGCTACACCTTC
cdr3_aa: CASSPMGTGVLRYGYTF

j_call: TRBJ2-7
clone_size: NA
d_call: TRBD2
cdr3_length: 15
v_call: TRBV9
cdr3_nt: TGTGCCAGCAGCGTAGGGCTAGCGGGCGCCTACGAGCAGTACTTC
cdr3_aa: CASSVGLAGAYEQYF

j_call: TRBJ1-2
clone_size: NA
d_call: NA
cdr3_length: 14
v_call: TRBV30
cdr3_nt: TGTGCCTGGAGTGTACAGTGGGGAGACTATGGCTACACCTTC
cdr3_aa: CAWSVQWGDYGYTF

j_call: TRBJ1-3
clone_size: NA
d_call: TRBD1
cdr3_length: 13
v_call: TRBV19
cdr3_nt: TGTGCCAGTAACAGGGGGCCTGGAAACACCATATATTTT
cdr3_aa: CASNRGPGNTIYF

j_call: TRBJ1-4
clone_size: NA
d_call: NA
cdr3_length: 15
v_call: TRBV5-1
cdr3_nt: TGCGCCAGCAGCCGGGAGGCAGGGCGCAATGAAAAACTGTTTTTT
cdr3_aa: CASSREAGRNEKLFF

j_call: TRBJ1-1
clone_size: few
d_call: TRBD1
cdr3_length: 14
v_call: TRBV19
cdr3_nt: TGTGCCAGTCTGCGAGGGGGCTCGAGCACTGAAGCTTTCTTT
cdr3_aa: CASLRGGSSTEAFF

j_call: TRBJ2-7
clone_size: many
d_call: TRBD1
cdr3_length: 14
v_call: TRBV7-9
cdr3_nt: TGTGCCAGCAGACGGACAGGGGGCTCGGAGGAGCAGTACTTC
cdr3_aa: CASRRTGGSEEQYF

j_call: TRBJ1-1
clone_size: NA
d_call: TRBD1
cdr3_length: 15
v_call: TRBV5-1
cdr3_nt: TGCGCCAGCAGCTTAGGTTCAGGGGGAAGCACTGAAGCTTTCTTT
cdr3_aa: CASSLGSGGSTEAFF

j_call: TRBJ1-1
clone_size: NA
d_call: TRBD1
cdr3_length: 14
v_call: TRBV5-5
cdr3_nt: TGTGCCAGCAGGGCGGGACAGGTTGAGACTGAAGCTTTCTTT
cdr3_aa: CASRAGQVETEAFF

j_call: TRBJ1-2
clone_size: NA
d_call: TRBD1
cdr3_length: 13
v_call: TRBV28
cdr3_nt: TGTGCCAGCAGGCTGGGACAGGGACTTGGCTACACCTTC
cdr3_aa: CASRLGQGLGYTF

j_call: TRBJ2-2
clone_size: NA
d_call: TRBD2
cdr3_length: 16
v_call: TRBV28
cdr3_nt: TGTGCCAGCACGGTAGGGGGACTAGCGGCCACCGGGGAGCTGTTTTTT
cdr3_aa: CASTVGGLAATGELFF

j_call: TRBJ2-7
clone_size: NA
d_call: NA
cdr3_length: 16
v_call: TRBV4-3
cdr3_nt: TGCGCCAGCAGCCAAGAGGCTAGCGCGAACTCCTACGAGCAGTACTTC
cdr3_aa: CASSQEASANSYEQYF

j_call: TRBJ2-7
clone_size: NA
d_call: TRBD2
cdr3_length: 16
v_call: TRBV28
cdr3_nt: TGTGCCAGCAGTTTAAGAGTATCTAGCGGGGGCTACGAGCAGTACTTC
cdr3_aa: CASSLRVSSGGYEQYF

j_call: TRBJ2-3
clone_size: NA
d_call: NA
cdr3_length: 16
v_call: TRBV2
cdr3_nt: TGTGCCAGCAGTCGTACTCCATCCCCTAGCACAGATACGCAGTATTTT
cdr3_aa: CASSRTPSPSTDTQYF

j_call: TRBJ1-2
clone_size: NA
d_call: NA
cdr3_length: 12
v_call: TRBV29-1
cdr3_nt: TGCAGCGTGGACTCGGCGGCCTATGGCTACACCTTC
cdr3_aa: CSVDSAAYGYTF

j_call: TRBJ2-7
clone_size: NA
d_call: NA
cdr3_length: 15
v_call: TRBV19
cdr3_nt: TGTGCCAGTAGTATACAGGGCTGGGGGGAGTACGAGCAGTACTTC
cdr3_aa: CASSIQGWGEYEQYF

j_call: TRBJ1-5
clone_size: few
d_call: NA
cdr3_length: 14
v_call: TRBV6-5
cdr3_nt: TGTGCCAGCAGTTCAGTCAATAGCAATCAGCCCCAGCATTTT
cdr3_aa: CASSSVNSNQPQHF

j_call: TRBJ1-1
clone_size: NA
d_call: TRBD1
cdr3_length: 13
v_call: TRBV6-5
cdr3_nt: TGTGCCAGCAGTTTACGGACAGGGATCGAAGCTTTCTTT
cdr3_aa: CASSLRTGIEAFF

j_call: TRBJ1-5
clone_size: NA
d_call: NA
cdr3_length: 14
v_call: TRBV28
cdr3_nt: TGTGCCAGCAGTTTCCGGGGAGCCAATCAGCCCCAGCATTTT
cdr3_aa: CASSFRGANQPQHF

j_call: TRBJ2-7
clone_size: few
d_call: TRBD2
cdr3_length: 16
v_call: TRBV28
cdr3_nt: TGTGCCAGCAGTTCTCCGAGTAGCGGGAGGACCTACGAGCAGTACTTC
cdr3_aa: CASSSPSSGRTYEQYF

j_call: TRBJ1-5
clone_size: few
d_call: TRBD1
cdr3_length: 16
v_call: TRBV28
cdr3_nt: TGTGCCAGCAGTCCTCGTAACGACAGGGGAAATCAGCCCCAGCATTTT
cdr3_aa: CASSPRNDRGNQPQHF

j_call: TRBJ1-5
clone_size: NA
d_call: NA
cdr3_length: 14
v_call: TRBV10-3
cdr3_nt: TGTGCCATCAGCCTGGACAGAAACAATCAGCCCCAGCATTTT
cdr3_aa: CAISLDRNNQPQHF

j_call: TRBJ1-1
clone_size: NA
d_call: NA
cdr3_length: 15
v_call: TRBV7-9
cdr3_nt: TGTGCCAGCAGCTTAGGAGCCTGGGGAGACACTGAAGCTTTCTTT
cdr3_aa: CASSLGAWGDTEAFF